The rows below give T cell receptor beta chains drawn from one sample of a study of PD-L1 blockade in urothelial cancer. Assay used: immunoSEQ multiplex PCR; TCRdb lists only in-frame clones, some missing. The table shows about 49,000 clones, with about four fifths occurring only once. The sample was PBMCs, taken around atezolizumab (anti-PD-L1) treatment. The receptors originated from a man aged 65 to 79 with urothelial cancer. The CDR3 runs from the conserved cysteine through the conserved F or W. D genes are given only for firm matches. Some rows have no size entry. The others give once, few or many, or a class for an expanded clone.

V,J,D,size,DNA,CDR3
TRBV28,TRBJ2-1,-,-,TGTGCCAGCAGTTTAGCCGGGAACTCCTACAATGAGCAGTTCTTC,CASSLAGNSYNEQFF
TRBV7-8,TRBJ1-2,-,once,TGTGCCAGCAGCTTAGGACAGCTAGTCTATGGCTACACCTTC,CASSLGQLVYGYTF
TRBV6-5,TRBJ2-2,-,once,TGTGCCAGCAGCCCCACAGGGTACACCGGGGAGCTGTTTTTT,CASSPTGYTGELFF
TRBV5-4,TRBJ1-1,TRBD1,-,TGTGCCAGCAGCTTGAATCTGGGACAGGGGAGAGCTTTCTTT,CASSLNLGQGRAFF
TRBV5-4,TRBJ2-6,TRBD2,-,TGTGCCAGCAGCTTGGTGTCGGGGGGTAAACCCTCTGGGGCCAACGTCCTGACTTTC,CASSLVSGGKPSGANVLTF
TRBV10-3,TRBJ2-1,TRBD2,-,TGTGCCATCAGGGGGCTAGCGGGGGACAATGAGCAGTTCTTC,CAIRGLAGDNEQFF
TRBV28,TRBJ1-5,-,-,TGTGCCAGCAGTTTATTAGGGAGGGGTTGGGAGCCCCAGCATTTT,CASSLLGRGWEPQHF
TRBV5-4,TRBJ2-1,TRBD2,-,TGTGCCAGCAGCATACCCCTAGCGGGAGTCCGCAATGAGCAGTTCTTC,CASSIPLAGVRNEQFF
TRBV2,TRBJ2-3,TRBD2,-,TGTGCCAGCAGGACGAGGGCTAGCGGTCGGGGAGATACGCAGTATTTT,CASRTRASGRGDTQYF
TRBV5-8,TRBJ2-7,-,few,TGTGCCAGCAGCTTTTCATCCGGCTACGAGCAGTACTTC,CASSFSSGYEQYF
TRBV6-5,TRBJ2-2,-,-,TGTGCCAGCAAACGGGGAAGCACCGGGGAGCTGTTTTTT,CASKRGSTGELFF
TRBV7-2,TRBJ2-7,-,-,TGTGCCAGCAGCTTAAGTCCGGGGAGCTCCTACGAGCAGTACTTC,CASSLSPGSSYEQYF
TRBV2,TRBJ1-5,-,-,TGTGCCAGCAGTTTACAGGGTCTGGATAGCAATCAGCCCCAGCATTTT,CASSLQGLDSNQPQHF
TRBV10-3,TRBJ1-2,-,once,TGTGCCATCAGTGAACAAGGGGGCTATGGCTACACCTTC,CAISEQGGYGYTF
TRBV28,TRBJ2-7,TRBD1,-,TGTGCCAGCAGCACACCGGGACAGTACGAGCAGTACTTC,CASSTPGQYEQYF
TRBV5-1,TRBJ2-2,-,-,TGCGCCAGCAGCTTGCTAGGGGAGAACACCGGGGAGCTGTTTTTT,CASSLLGENTGELFF
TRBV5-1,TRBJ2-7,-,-,TGCGCCAGCGGCCCGGAAGGGGAATCCTACGAGCAGTACTTC,CASGPEGESYEQYF
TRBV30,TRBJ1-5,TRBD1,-,TGTGCCTGGAGTGAGGGGACAGGGGGAAGTCAGCCCCAGCATTTT,CAWSEGTGGSQPQHF
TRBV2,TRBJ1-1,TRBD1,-,TGTGCCAGCAAGGCAGGGGGGACCACTGAAGCTTTCTTT,CASKAGGTTEAFF
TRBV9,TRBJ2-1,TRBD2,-,TGTGCCAGCAGCCCAACTAGCGGATCATTCTATGAGCAGTTCTTC,CASSPTSGSFYEQFF
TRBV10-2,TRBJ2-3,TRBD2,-,TGCGCCAGCAGTGACTTCCCGGGACTAGCGGGAACTGGCACAGATACGCAGTATTTT,CASSDFPGLAGTGTDTQYF
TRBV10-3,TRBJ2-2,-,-,TGTGCCATCACGAGAGAGAACACCGGGGAGCTGTTTTTT,CAITRENTGELFF
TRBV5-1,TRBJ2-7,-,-,TGCGCCAGCAGCTCAACGGGGGACTCCGAGCAGTACTTC,CASSSTGDSEQYF
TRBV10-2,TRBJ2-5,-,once,TGCGCCAGCAGTGAGACGGGGCAGGGGTCGAAGACCCAGTACTTC,CASSETGQGSKTQYF
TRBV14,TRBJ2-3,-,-,TGTGCCAGCAGCCAAGCAGGCACAGATACGCAGTATTTT,CASSQAGTDTQYF
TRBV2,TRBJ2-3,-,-,TGTGCCAGCAGAAGGGAAGGGGGCACAGATACGCAGTATTTT,CASRREGGTDTQYF
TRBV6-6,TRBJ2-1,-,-,TGTGCCAGCAGTTACCCGCCCCGAGGAGAGCAGTTCTTC,CASSYPPRGEQFF
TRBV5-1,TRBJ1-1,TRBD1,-,TGCGCCAGCAGCTGGGGGGGACAGGCCTTGAACACTGAAGCTTTCTTT,CASSWGGQALNTEAFF
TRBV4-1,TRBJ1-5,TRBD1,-,TGCGCCAGCAGCCGGGGGGACAGGGAGGTTAAGCAGCCCCAGCATTTT,CASSRGDREVKQPQHF
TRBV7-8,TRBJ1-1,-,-,TGTGCCAGCAGCTTAGCGAAGGGGAGGGACACTGAAGCTTTCTTT,CASSLAKGRDTEAFF
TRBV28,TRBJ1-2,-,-,TGTGCCTTTGGCAGGGGTAACTATGGCTACACCTTC,CAFGRGNYGYTF
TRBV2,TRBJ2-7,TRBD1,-,TGTGCCAGCAGTGAAACCGGGACAGGGCCCTGGGAAGAGCAGTACTTC,CASSETGTGPWEEQYF
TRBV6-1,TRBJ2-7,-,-,TGTGCCAGCAGTTGGGGCAGGGCGGAAACCTACGAGCAGTACTTC,CASSWGRAETYEQYF
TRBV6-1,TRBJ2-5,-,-,TGTGCCAGCAGTGAATCGGCTAGACAAGAGACCCAGTACTTC,CASSESARQETQYF
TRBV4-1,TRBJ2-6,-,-,TGCGCCAGCAGCCCACAGGGCTCTGGGGCCAACGTCCTGACTTTC,CASSPQGSGANVLTF
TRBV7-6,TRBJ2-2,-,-,TGTGCCAGCAGCTTAGAGCCAGGGAACACCGGGGAGCTGTTTTTT,CASSLEPGNTGELFF